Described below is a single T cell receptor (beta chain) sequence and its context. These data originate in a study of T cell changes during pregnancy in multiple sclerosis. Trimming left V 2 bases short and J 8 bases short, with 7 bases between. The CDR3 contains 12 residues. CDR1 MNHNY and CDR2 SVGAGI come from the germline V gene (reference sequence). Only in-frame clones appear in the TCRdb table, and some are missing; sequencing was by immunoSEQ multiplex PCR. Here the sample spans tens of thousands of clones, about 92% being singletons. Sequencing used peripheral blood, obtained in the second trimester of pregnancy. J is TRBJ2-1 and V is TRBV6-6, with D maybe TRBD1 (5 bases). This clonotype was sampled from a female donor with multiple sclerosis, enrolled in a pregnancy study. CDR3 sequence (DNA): TGTGCCAGCAGTTACGAAGGGGATGAGCAGTTCTTC. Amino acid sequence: CASSYEGDEQFF.